This TCR beta chain originates from a study of blood T cell repertoires in COVID-19. Overall study: Whether acute or convalescent, the COVID-19 samples came from the United States, Italy and Spain. Sources were T cells, B-cell-depleted T cells, or PBMCs; the material itself was cDNA or gDNA.

This CDR3 has 13 residues. Losses at the gene ends were 7 bases for V and 4 bases for J; bases not matched to a gene: 3. Germline-derived CDR1 and CDR2 are MGHRA and YSYEKL. In the authors' methods: Amplified reference gene primers provided the basis for estimating nucleated cell counts. Profiling relied on immunoSEQ multiplex PCR, and the TCRdb table lists in-frame clones only, not all of them. The DNA gave D and trimming, while V, J and clone size come from that table. Of 65,000 to 90,000 clones in the sample, 89% were seen once. This TCR derives from a man aged 50 or older with acute or convalescent COVID-19. Source material: peripheral blood. V gene TRBV4-1 combines with J gene TRBJ2-1, with 8 bases aligning to TRBD1. The CDR3 spells CASKGQGYNEQFF. In DNA form, the CDR3 reads TGCGCCAGCAAAGGACAGGGATACAATGAGCAGTTCTTC.